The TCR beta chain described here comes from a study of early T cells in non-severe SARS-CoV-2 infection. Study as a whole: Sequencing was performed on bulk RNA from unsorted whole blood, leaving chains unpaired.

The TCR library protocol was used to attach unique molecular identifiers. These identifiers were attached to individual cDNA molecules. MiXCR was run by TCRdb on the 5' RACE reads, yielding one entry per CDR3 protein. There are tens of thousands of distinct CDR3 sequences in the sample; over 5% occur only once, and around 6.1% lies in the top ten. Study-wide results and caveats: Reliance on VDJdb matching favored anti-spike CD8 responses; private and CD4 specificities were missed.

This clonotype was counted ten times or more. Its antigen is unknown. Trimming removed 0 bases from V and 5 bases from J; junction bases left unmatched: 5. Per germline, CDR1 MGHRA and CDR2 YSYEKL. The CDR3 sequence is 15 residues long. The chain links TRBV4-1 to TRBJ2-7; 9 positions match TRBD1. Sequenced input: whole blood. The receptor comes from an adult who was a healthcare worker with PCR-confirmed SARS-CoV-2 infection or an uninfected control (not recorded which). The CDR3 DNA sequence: TGCGCCAGCAGCCAAGATCGGGGGACAGGGAACGAGCAGTACTTC. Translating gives CASSQDRGTGNEQYF.